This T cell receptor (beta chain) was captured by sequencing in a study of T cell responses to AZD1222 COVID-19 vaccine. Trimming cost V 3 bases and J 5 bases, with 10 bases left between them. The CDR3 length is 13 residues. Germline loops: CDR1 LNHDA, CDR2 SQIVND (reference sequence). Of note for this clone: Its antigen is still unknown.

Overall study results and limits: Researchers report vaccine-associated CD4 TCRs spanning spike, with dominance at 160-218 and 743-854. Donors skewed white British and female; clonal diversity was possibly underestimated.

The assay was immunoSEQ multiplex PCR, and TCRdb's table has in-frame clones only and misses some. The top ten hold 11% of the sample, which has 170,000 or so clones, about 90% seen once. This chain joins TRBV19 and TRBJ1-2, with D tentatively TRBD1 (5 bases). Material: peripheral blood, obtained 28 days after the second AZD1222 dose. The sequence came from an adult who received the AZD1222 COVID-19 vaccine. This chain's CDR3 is CASSIFREYGYTF. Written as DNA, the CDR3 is TGTGCCAGTAGTATCTTCAGGGAGTATGGCTACACCTTC.